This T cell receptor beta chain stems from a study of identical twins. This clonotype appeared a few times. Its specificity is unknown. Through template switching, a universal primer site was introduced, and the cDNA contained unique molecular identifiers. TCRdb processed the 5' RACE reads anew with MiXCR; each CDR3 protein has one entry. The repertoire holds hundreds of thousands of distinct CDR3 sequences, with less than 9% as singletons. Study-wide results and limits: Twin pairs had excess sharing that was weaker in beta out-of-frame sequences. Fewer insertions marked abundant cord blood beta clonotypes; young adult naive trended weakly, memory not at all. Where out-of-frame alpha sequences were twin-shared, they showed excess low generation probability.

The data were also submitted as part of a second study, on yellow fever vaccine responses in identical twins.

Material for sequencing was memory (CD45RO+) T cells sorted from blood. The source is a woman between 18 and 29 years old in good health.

The CDR3 spells CASSFGQTGELFF. The CDR3 DNA is TGTGCCAGCAGCTTTGGACAGACCGGGGAGCTGTTTTTT. The chain uses TRBV7-9 and TRBJ2-2; possibly TRBD1 for D (6 bases). V was trimmed by 3 bases and J by 5 bases, leaving 7 bases between them. CDR3 length equals 13 residues. Germline assignment: CDR1 SEHNR and CDR2 FQNEAQ (reference sequence). Full variable domain (rest looked up from reference TRBV7-9 and TRBJ2-2): DTGVSQNPRHKITKRGQNVTFRCDPISEHNRLYWYRQTLGQGPEFLTYFQNEAQLEKSRLLSDRFSAERPKGSFSTLEIQRTEQGDSAMYLCASSFGQTGELFFGEGSRLTVL.